This record looks at one T cell receptor beta chain sequence and its context. The data derive from a study of OX40 agonist ivuxolimab in advanced cancers. Study in general: Given to patients was ivuxolimab, an agonistic anti-OX40 (CD134) antibody.

This CDR3 contains 13 residues. Unmatched junction bases numbered 5, after V lost 7 bases and J lost 2 bases. The germline V gene has CDR1 SQVTM and CDR2 ANQGSEA. The data were produced by immunoSEQ multiplex PCR, yet TCRdb's version contains in-frame clones alone and is incomplete. The data contain nearly 60,000 clones, 80% to 90% of them singletons. Sequenced material: CD4+ or CD8+ T cells sorted from blood, taken in a trial of the OX40 agonist ivuxolimab. This clonotype was sampled from an adult with an advanced solid tumor such as melanoma, head and neck, liver or kidney cancer. The genes are TRBV29-1 and TRBJ1-2; 9 bases map to TRBD1. CDR3 amino acids: CSARDRENYGYTF. CDR3 nucleotide sequence: TGCAGCGCCCGGGACAGGGAAAACTATGGCTACACCTTC.